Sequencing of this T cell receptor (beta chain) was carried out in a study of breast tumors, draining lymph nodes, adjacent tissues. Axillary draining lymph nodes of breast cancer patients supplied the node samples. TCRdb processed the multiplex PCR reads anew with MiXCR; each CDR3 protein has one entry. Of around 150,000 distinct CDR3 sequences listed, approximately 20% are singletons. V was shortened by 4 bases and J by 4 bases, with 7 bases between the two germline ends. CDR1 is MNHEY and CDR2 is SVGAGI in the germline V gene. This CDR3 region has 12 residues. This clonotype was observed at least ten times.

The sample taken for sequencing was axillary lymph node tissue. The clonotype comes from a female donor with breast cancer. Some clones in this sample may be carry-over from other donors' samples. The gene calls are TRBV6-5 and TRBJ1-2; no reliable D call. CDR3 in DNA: TGTGCCAGCAGTTCGTCAGGCTATGGCTACACCTTC. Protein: CASSSSGYGYTF.